This is a list of T cell receptor beta chains from one sample in a study of breast tumors, draining lymph nodes, adjacent tissues. TCRdb re-derived calls from the multiplex PCR reads in MiXCR, one entry per CDR3 protein. This table holds fewer than 300,000 distinct CDR3 sequences, approximately 29% found once. The sequencing sample was made of axillary lymph node tissue. Source of these receptors: a female donor with breast cancer. Some clones in this sample may be carry-over from other donors' samples. The CDR3 runs from the conserved cysteine through the conserved F or W. Each record gives: D gene, J gene, clone size, V gene, CDR3 DNA, CDR3 protein. The D gene is left open where the match is weak. Clone sizes are given selectively: once, few, many, or a class where the clone is expanded.

d_call: -
j_call: TRBJ1-5
clone_size: many
v_call: TRBV20-1
cdr3_nt: TGCAGTGCTAGTGCCGGGACGGCTAGCAATCAGCCCCAGCATTTT
cdr3_aa: CSASAGTASNQPQHF

d_call: TRBD1
j_call: TRBJ2-3
clone_size: many
v_call: TRBV20-1
cdr3_nt: TGCAGTGCTACGACAGGGCGCACAGATACGCAGTATTTT
cdr3_aa: CSATTGRTDTQYF

d_call: -
j_call: TRBJ1-5
clone_size: many
v_call: TRBV20-1
cdr3_nt: TGCAGTGCTAGAGGACCGATCAATCAGCCCCAGCATTTT
cdr3_aa: CSARGPINQPQHF

d_call: -
j_call: TRBJ2-3
clone_size: -
v_call: TRBV2
cdr3_nt: TGTGCCGGCAAGTATCGGGGTCTAAACACAGATACGCAGTATTTT
cdr3_aa: CAGKYRGLNTDTQYF

d_call: -
j_call: TRBJ1-4
clone_size: many
v_call: TRBV12-3/TRBV12-4
cdr3_nt: TGTGCCAGCAGACCTACAGGTGGCCTGGGGGGAAAACTGTTTTTT
cdr3_aa: CASRPTGGLGGKLFF

d_call: TRBD2
j_call: TRBJ2-1
clone_size: -
v_call: TRBV9
cdr3_nt: TGTGCCAGCAGCTCTGGACTAGCGGGAAGGTTTCATGAGCAGTTCTTC
cdr3_aa: CASSSGLAGRFHEQFF

d_call: -
j_call: TRBJ2-6
clone_size: -
v_call: TRBV7-3
cdr3_nt: TGTGCCAGCAGCTTGCGACAGGGGGCCAACGTCCTGACTTTC
cdr3_aa: CASSLRQGANVLTF

d_call: TRBD1
j_call: TRBJ1-1
clone_size: few
v_call: TRBV7-8
cdr3_nt: TGTGCCAGCAGCTCCCGACAGGGGAAGGTCACTGAAGCTTTCTTT
cdr3_aa: CASSSRQGKVTEAFF

d_call: TRBD2
j_call: TRBJ2-7
clone_size: -
v_call: TRBV6-4
cdr3_nt: TGTGCCAGCAGTGATGGGACTAGCGGGAGGGACGAGCAGTACTTC
cdr3_aa: CASSDGTSGRDEQYF

d_call: TRBD2
j_call: TRBJ2-4
clone_size: few
v_call: TRBV28
cdr3_nt: TGTGCCAGCAGTCCCGGAAGTAGCGGGAGGGCCGGGAACATTCAGTACTTC
cdr3_aa: CASSPGSSGRAGNIQYF

d_call: TRBD1
j_call: TRBJ1-1
clone_size: -
v_call: TRBV18
cdr3_nt: TGTGCCAGCTCACCAGCGACAGGGGGTAGCACTGAAGCTTTCTTT
cdr3_aa: CASSPATGGSTEAFF

d_call: -
j_call: TRBJ1-5
clone_size: many
v_call: TRBV2
cdr3_nt: TGTGCCAGCGCCCACGGCAATCAGCCCCAGCATTTT
cdr3_aa: CASAHGNQPQHF

d_call: TRBD1
j_call: TRBJ2-5
clone_size: many
v_call: TRBV7-9
cdr3_nt: TGTGCCAGCAGCCCTGGGACAGGCCGTGAGACCCAGTACTTC
cdr3_aa: CASSPGTGRETQYF

d_call: TRBD2
j_call: TRBJ2-1
clone_size: once
v_call: TRBV9
cdr3_nt: TGTGCCAGCAGCGTTTTTCTAGCGGGAGGGTACTGGCAGTTCTTC
cdr3_aa: CASSVFLAGGYWQFF

d_call: -
j_call: TRBJ1-4
clone_size: -
v_call: TRBV7-8
cdr3_nt: TGTGCCAGCAGCTTAGGTCCTGAAAAACTGTTTTTT
cdr3_aa: CASSLGPEKLFF

d_call: TRBD1
j_call: TRBJ1-4
clone_size: many
v_call: TRBV7-8
cdr3_nt: TGTGCCAGCAGCTTAGGGGGACAGAACTTGCGGCTGTTTTTT
cdr3_aa: CASSLGGQNLRLFF

d_call: -
j_call: TRBJ1-6
clone_size: many
v_call: TRBV6-6
cdr3_nt: TGTGCCAGCAGTCACTCGTCCCCCAGGGTAGAGAATTCACCCCTCCACTTT
cdr3_aa: CASSHSSPRVENSPLHF

d_call: -
j_call: TRBJ2-6
clone_size: -
v_call: TRBV6-4
cdr3_nt: TGTGCCAGCAGTGATACAGGGTTCGGGGCCAACGTCCTGACTTTC
cdr3_aa: CASSDTGFGANVLTF

d_call: -
j_call: TRBJ1-6
clone_size: -
v_call: TRBV5-1
cdr3_nt: TGCGCCAGCAGCGTCGGCACTAGCTCCTATAATTCACCCCTCCACTTT
cdr3_aa: CASSVGTSSYNSPLHF

d_call: TRBD2
j_call: TRBJ2-5
clone_size: many
v_call: TRBV5-1
cdr3_nt: TGCGCCAGCAGCTTGGTACTAGCGGGAACCTCCGCGGAGGAGACCCAGTACTTC
cdr3_aa: CASSLVLAGTSAEETQYF

d_call: -
j_call: TRBJ2-7
clone_size: many
v_call: TRBV13
cdr3_nt: TGTGCCAGCAGCGCCGGGACCGCCGGACTCTACGAGCAGTACTTC
cdr3_aa: CASSAGTAGLYEQYF

d_call: TRBD1
j_call: TRBJ1-2
clone_size: -
v_call: TRBV18
cdr3_nt: TGTGCCACTGCGACAGGGACGGAGAGCTACACCTTC
cdr3_aa: CATATGTESYTF

d_call: -
j_call: TRBJ1-2
clone_size: many
v_call: TRBV5-1
cdr3_nt: TGCGCCAGCAGCCCGGGCGGGACAACACTCAACTATGGCTACACCTTC
cdr3_aa: CASSPGGTTLNYGYTF

d_call: -
j_call: TRBJ1-2
clone_size: many
v_call: TRBV30
cdr3_nt: TGTGCCTGGAGTGTGGAGGAGCATGGCTACACCTTC
cdr3_aa: CAWSVEEHGYTF

d_call: -
j_call: TRBJ1-2
clone_size: -
v_call: TRBV2
cdr3_nt: TGTACCAGCAGTGAGGGTTCATTCGATGGCTACACCTTC
cdr3_aa: CTSSEGSFDGYTF

d_call: TRBD2
j_call: TRBJ2-1
clone_size: many
v_call: TRBV30
cdr3_nt: TGTGCCTGGAGTGTACTAGCGGGCTACAATGAGCAGTTCTTC
cdr3_aa: CAWSVLAGYNEQFF

d_call: -
j_call: TRBJ2-5
clone_size: -
v_call: TRBV20-1
cdr3_nt: TGCAGTGCTACCATAGGAGAGACCCAGTGCTTC
cdr3_aa: CSATIGETQCF

d_call: TRBD1
j_call: TRBJ1-1
clone_size: -
v_call: TRBV10-3
cdr3_nt: TGTGCCAACCCGGGACAGGGGAGGGGAGCTGATGCGAACACTGAAGCTTTCTTT
cdr3_aa: CANPGQGRGADANTEAFF

d_call: TRBD1
j_call: TRBJ2-7
clone_size: many
v_call: TRBV4-2
cdr3_nt: TGTGCCAGCAGCCAAGATAGTTCCCGGACAGGGACCTCCTACGAGCAGTACTTC
cdr3_aa: CASSQDSSRTGTSYEQYF

d_call: TRBD2
j_call: TRBJ2-1
clone_size: few
v_call: TRBV5-1
cdr3_nt: TGCGCCAGCAGCTGGAGCGGGAGAAGCACAGATACGCAGTTCTTC
cdr3_aa: CASSWSGRSTDTQFF

d_call: -
j_call: TRBJ2-1
clone_size: -
v_call: TRBV20-1
cdr3_nt: TGCAGTGCTAGAGATCCGAGGTCCCAAATCGATGAGCAGTTCTTC
cdr3_aa: CSARDPRSQIDEQFF

d_call: -
j_call: TRBJ2-3
clone_size: many
v_call: TRBV11-2
cdr3_nt: TGTGCCAGCAGCTCCTCCGAGCAAGGGCAGTATTTT
cdr3_aa: CASSSSEQGQYF

d_call: -
j_call: TRBJ2-6
clone_size: -
v_call: TRBV7-2
cdr3_nt: TGTGCCAGCAGCACACCACAGGGGGCCAACGTCCTGACTTTC
cdr3_aa: CASSTPQGANVLTF

d_call: -
j_call: TRBJ2-1
clone_size: -
v_call: TRBV5-1
cdr3_nt: TGCGCCAGCAGCCGAGAAGGGACGGCCAGCTCCTACAATGAGCAGTTCTTC
cdr3_aa: CASSREGTASSYNEQFF

d_call: -
j_call: TRBJ2-1
clone_size: few
v_call: TRBV7-9
cdr3_nt: TGTGCCAGCAGCTTAGTGGGCACAGATGAGCAGTTCTTC
cdr3_aa: CASSLVGTDEQFF

d_call: -
j_call: TRBJ2-1
clone_size: many
v_call: TRBV2
cdr3_nt: TGTGCCAGCAGTGCCGACCGAGGTCACAATGAGCAGTTCTTC
cdr3_aa: CASSADRGHNEQFF

d_call: -
j_call: TRBJ1-4
clone_size: many
v_call: TRBV20-1
cdr3_nt: TGCAGTGCTAGAGATAAAGAGGTTGGGGAAAAACTGTTTTTT
cdr3_aa: CSARDKEVGEKLFF

d_call: -
j_call: TRBJ2-3
clone_size: many
v_call: TRBV4-3
cdr3_nt: TGCGCCAGCAGCCGGAGATTCCCCGGGGAGTACACAGATACGCAGTATTTT
cdr3_aa: CASSRRFPGEYTDTQYF

d_call: -
j_call: TRBJ1-5
clone_size: -
v_call: TRBV6-1
cdr3_nt: TGTGCCAGCAGTGAAGCGCCCTCCTATCAGCCCCAGCATTTT
cdr3_aa: CASSEAPSYQPQHF

d_call: TRBD2
j_call: TRBJ2-1
clone_size: -
v_call: TRBV30
cdr3_nt: TGTGCCTGGGAGGGACATAGGGCGGGAGGTTACAATGAGCAGTTCTTC
cdr3_aa: CAWEGHRAGGYNEQFF